The 22 T cell receptor beta chains presented below share a single source sample, sequenced in a study of OX40 agonist ivuxolimab in advanced cancers. Sequencing was performed with immunoSEQ multiplex PCR; in TCRdb, only in-frame clones are kept and a portion is missing. In the table there are tens of thousands of clones, 70% to 80% of which are singletons. The source was CD4+ or CD8+ T cells sorted from blood, collected in a trial of the OX40 agonist ivuxolimab. These receptors were obtained from an adult with an advanced solid tumor such as melanoma, head and neck, liver or kidney cancer.

The chain has TRBV27 and TRBJ2-7; D is perhaps TRBD1 (6 bases). The germline V and J ends were trimmed by 5 bases and 3 bases, with 14 bases remaining between them. This CDR3 is 14 amino acids long. The V gene's germline CDR1 is MNHEY and CDR2 SMNVEV (reference sequence). The CDR3 reads CASSPQGHDYEQYF. The CDR3 region has the DNA TGTGCCAGCAGTCCCCAGGGACACGACTACGAGCAGTACTTC.

This clone was picked up one time. V gene TRBV27 combines with J gene TRBJ2-1; D might be TRBD1 or TRBD2, each matching 5 bases. V gave up 5 bases and J gave up 0 bases, with 8 bases separating them. Germline lookup yields CDR1 MNHEY and CDR2 SMNVEV (reference sequence). The CDR3 loop spans 14 amino acids. CDR3 loop: CASSAGSSYNEQFF. The CDR3 coding sequence is TGTGCCAGCAGTGCAGGGAGCTCCTACAATGAGCAGTTCTTC.

The V gene is TRBV7-9, the J gene TRBJ2-7; D is unresolved. This CDR3 has 15 amino acids. Trimming cost V 2 bases and J 0 bases, with 11 bases left between them. CDR1 is SEHNR, CDR2 FQNEAQ, per germline (reference sequence). For the CDR3, the DNA is TGTGCCAGCAGCTTACTCGCCGAGTCCTCCTACGAGCAGTACTTC. As protein: CASSLLAESSYEQYF.

This chain links TRBV6-5 with TRBJ2-5, with a possible D match to TRBD1 (5 bases). The CDR3 spans 15 residues. Germline CDR1 MNHEY, CDR2 SVGAGI. V lost 1 base and J 2 bases, leaving 11 bases between the germline ends. As DNA, the CDR3 is TGTGCCAGCAGTTACTGGGCAGGGTGGCAAGAGACCCAGTACTTC. It yields the protein CASSYWAGWQETQYF.

V and J are TRBV25-1 and TRBJ1-1; 11 bases are a match to TRBD1. The germline gives CDR1 MGHDK, CDR2 SYGVNS. This CDR3 spans 15 amino acids. J lost 6 bases, V lost 7 bases, and 10 bases had no gene match. CDR3 region: CASTPVGTGGSEAFF. CDR3 nucleotide sequence: TGTGCCAGCACCCCAGTCGGGACAGGGGGATCTGAAGCTTTCTTT.

This chain uses TRBV10-2 with TRBJ2-7; TRBD1 is a possible D gene (5 bases). The germline V gene encodes CDR1 WSHSY and CDR2 SAAADI. This CDR3 has 13 residues. V was clipped by 6 bases and J by 4 bases, with 13 bases between them. CDR3 sequence (DNA): TGCGCCAGCAGCGCAGGGTATGGGTACGAGCAGTACTTC. Its protein product is CASSAGYGYEQYF.

The CDR3 region is CASTFTSTDTQYF. The CDR3 region has the DNA TGTGCCAGCACATTTACTAGCACAGATACGCAGTATTTT. The chain carries TRBV27 and TRBJ2-3, with D uncertain. This CDR3 is 13 amino acids long. The ends were cut back, 7 bases at V and 0 bases at J, with 8 bases in the middle. Germline V gene data show CDR1 as MNHEY and CDR2 as SMNVEV (reference sequence).

The chain has TRBV11-2 and TRBJ1-3, with D maybe TRBD1 (6 bases). The V end lost 3 bases, the J end lost 3 bases, and 12 bases lay between the germline ends. There are 15 residues in the CDR3. Germline CDR1 is SGHAT and CDR2 is FQNNGV. The CDR3: CASSFPQGYGNTIYF. The CDR3 nucleotides read TGTGCCAGCAGCTTCCCACAGGGCTATGGAAACACCATATATTTT. The variable domain in full, with the rest retrieved from reference TRBV11-2 and TRBJ1-3, is EAGVAQSPRYKIIEKRQSVAFWCNPISGHATLYWYQQILGQGPKLLIQFQNNGVVDDSQLPKDRFSAERLKGVDSTLKIQPAKLEDSAVYLCASSFPQGYGNTIYFGEGSWLTVV.

The genes are TRBV2 and TRBJ1-1; D perhaps matches TRBD1 (5 bases). V was pared by 6 bases and J by 1 base, with 9 bases between. In germline, CDR1 is SNHLY, CDR2 FYNNEI. There are 13 residues in the CDR3. The CDR3 DNA is TGTGCCAGCAGACAGGTAGGGAACACTGAAGCTTTCTTT. Protein: CASRQVGNTEAFF.

This rearrangement joins TRBV11-2 to TRBJ2-5, with D hard to call. Trimming shortened V by 2 bases and J by 2 bases, and 12 bases separated the two germline ends. The germline gives CDR1 SGHAT, CDR2 FQNNGV. This CDR3 is 15 amino acids long. The CDR3 region is CASSLPNYTQETQYF. In DNA form, the CDR3 reads TGTGCCAGCAGCTTACCCAATTATACTCAAGAGACCCAGTACTTC.

J is TRBJ1-4 and V is TRBV30; 8 bases line up with TRBD1. With 3 bases clipped from V and 5 bases from J, the junction kept 8 bases outside the gene matches. The CDR3 has 15 amino acids. Germline V gene lookup returns CDR1 GTSNPN and CDR2 SVGIG (reference sequence). The CDR3 coding sequence is TGTGCCTGGAGCTCCACAGGGGGAGTAAATGAAAAACTGTTTTTT. Translation gives CAWSSTGGVNEKLFF.

CDR3 sequence: CASSGTYTDTQYF. CDR3 nucleotide sequence: TGTGCCAGCAGCGGGACGTACACAGATACGCAGTATTTT. The genes are TRBV7-9 and TRBJ2-3, with D perhaps assigned TRBD1 or TRBD2 (5 bases each). The germline V and J ends were trimmed by 5 bases and 2 bases, with 8 bases remaining between them. Germline CDR1 SEHNR, CDR2 FQNEAQ (reference sequence). This CDR3 has 13 residues.

The chain couples TRBV7-8 to TRBJ2-7; D perhaps matches TRBD1 (5 bases). Germline V gene lookup returns CDR1 SGHVS and CDR2 FQNEAQ. The V gene lost 6 bases and the J gene lost 2 bases, with 14 bases spanning the gap. The CDR3 covers 14 residues. CDR3 sequence: CASSREDTTYEQYF. The CDR3 nucleotides read TGTGCCAGCAGTCGTGAGGACACGACCTACGAGCAGTACTTC.

The chain has TRBV2 and TRBJ1-2; 8 nucleotides match TRBD1. With V trimmed by 6 bases and J by 4 bases, 10 bases remained unmatched. CDR1 and CDR2 from the germline V gene are SNHLY and FYNNEI. The CDR3 runs to 15 residues. CDR3 amino acids: CASRKGQASFYGYTF. Written as DNA, the CDR3 is TGTGCCAGCAGGAAGGGACAGGCGAGCTTCTATGGCTACACCTTC.

This clone was picked up a small number of times. This sequence joins TRBV2 and TRBJ1-5; TRBD1 is a possible D gene (6 bases). This CDR3 comprises 15 residues. Trimming removed 6 bases at V and 4 bases at J, with 16 bases between. Germline lookup yields CDR1 SNHLY and CDR2 FYNNEI. CDR3 DNA: TGTGCCAGCAGAGAATTTACAGGGCCGAATCAGCCCCAGCATTTT. Translation gives CASREFTGPNQPQHF.

The gene calls are TRBV4-1 and TRBJ2-1, with TRBD1 matching over 10 bases. In germline, CDR1 is MGHRA, CDR2 YSYEKL. The CDR3 has 17 residues. With V trimmed by 1 base and J by 5 bases, 8 bases remained unmatched. The CDR3 bases are TGCGCCAGCAGCCAAGGACCGGGACAGGGGCAAAACAATGAGCAGTTCTTC. This encodes CASSQGPGQGQNNEQFF.

This chain uses TRBV6-1 with TRBJ2-7; 7 nucleotides match TRBD2. The CDR3 spans 13 residues. With V trimmed by 6 bases and J by 4 bases, 6 bases remained unmatched. Germline CDR1 is MNHNS and CDR2 is SASEGT. The CDR3 loop is CASRSGTLYEQYF. DNA of the CDR3: TGTGCCAGCAGGAGCGGGACCCTTTACGAGCAGTACTTC.

The chain combines TRBV7-9 with TRBJ1-2, with D perhaps TRBD1 (6 bases). V lost 5 bases to trimming and J lost 4 bases, with 14 bases between them. Germline V CDR1 and CDR2: SEHNR, FQNEAQ (reference sequence). The length of the CDR3 is 14 residues. The CDR3 bases are TGTGCCAGCAGCCAAGTTTCAGGGGTCTATGGCTACACCTTC. It yields the protein CASSQVSGVYGYTF.

This clone was observed a handful of times. CDR3 sequence (DNA): TGTGCCAGCAGTTCCCAGGCCCCCTACGAGCAGTACTTC. It is translated as CASSSQAPYEQYF. The chain employs TRBV6-5 and TRBJ2-7; D is undetermined. Trimming took 4 bases from V and 2 from J, leaving 9 bases between them. This CDR3 contains 13 residues. Germline V gives CDR1 MNHEY, CDR2 SVGAGI.

V usage is TRBV7-2 and J usage is TRBJ1-6; 8 nucleotides agree with TRBD1. CDR3 length equals 14 residues. The V segment lost 4 bases and the J segment 9 bases; nucleotides outside the gene matches: 5. Germline V lookup: CDR1 SGHTA, CDR2 FQGNSA. CDR3 sequence: CASSSTGVSSPLHF. The CDR3 bases are TGTGCCAGCAGCTCGACAGGGGTCAGTTCACCCCTCCACTTT.

In its sample, this clone was seen a few times. The chain has TRBV7-9 and TRBJ1-3; the D is unclear. CDR1 is SEHNR, CDR2 FQNEAQ, per germline (reference sequence). The CDR3 runs 14 residues. The V and J ends lost 2 bases and 11 bases respectively, with 16 bases between them. CDR3 nucleotide sequence: TGTGCCAGCAGCTTATTGTCAGCCACTCGGGCCATATATTTT. Translation gives CASSLLSATRAIYF.

The chain carries TRBV27 and TRBJ2-2, with D hard to call. Trimming stripped 5 bases from V and 4 bases from J, with 8 bases between. Germline V gene sequence: CDR1 MNHEY, CDR2 SMNVEV (reference sequence). The CDR3 spans 13 residues. The CDR3 region has the DNA TGTGCCAGCAGTCGGTTTATCACCGGGGAGCTGTTTTTT. It is translated as CASSRFITGELFF.